This T cell receptor (beta chain) was observed in a study of shared T cell receptors in the human thymus. This CDR3 is 17 amino acids long. Germline assignment: CDR1 SGDLS and CDR2 YYNGEE. Unmatched junction bases numbered 14, after V lost 0 bases and J lost 9 bases. Clones were read by immunoSEQ multiplex PCR, and TCRdb kept only the in-frame ones, dropping some. The sample records some 760,000 clones, 75% to 90% being singletons. This clone came up once. These data are also associated with another study on human thymus T cells.

The chain couples TRBV9 to TRBJ2-1; 8 bases line up with TRBD1. Sequenced: thymocytes. The clonotype was recovered from a girl in the first two years of life with a congenital heart defect. CDR3 residues: CASSVGVPGQGSGEQFF. CDR3 nucleotide sequence: TGTGCCAGCAGCGTAGGGGTTCCCGGACAGGGTAGCGGTGAGCAGTTCTTC. Variable domain in full (rest from reference TRBV9 and TRBJ2-1): DSGVTQTPKHLITATGQRVTLRCSPRSGDLSVYWYQQSLDQGLQFLIQYYNGEERAKGNILERFSAQQFPDLHSELNLSSLELGDSALYFCASSVGVPGQGSGEQFFGPGTRLTVL.